The rows below give T cell receptor beta chains drawn from one sample of a study of OX40 agonist ivuxolimab in advanced cancers. Assay used: immunoSEQ multiplex PCR; TCRdb lists only in-frame clones, some missing. The data contain 55,000 to 70,000 clones, about 83% of them singletons. The specimen comprised CD4+ or CD8+ T cells sorted from blood, sampled in a trial of the OX40 agonist ivuxolimab. The receptor source for this set is an adult with an advanced solid tumor such as melanoma, head and neck, liver or kidney cancer. The CDR3 runs from the conserved cysteine through the conserved F or W. Each record gives: V gene, D gene, clone size, J gene, CDR3 DNA, CDR3 protein. The D gene is left open where the match is weak. The size entry is marked missing in some rows and otherwise reads once, few, many or a size class.

v_call: TRBV28; d_call: -; clone_size: -; j_call: TRBJ2-3; cdr3_nt: TGTGCCAGCAGTTTACATCAAGGAGCCCAGTTGCGAAATACGCAGTATTTT; cdr3_aa: CASSLHQGAQLRNTQYF
v_call: TRBV30; d_call: TRBD2; clone_size: -; j_call: TRBJ2-2; cdr3_nt: TGTGCCTGGAGTGTAACTAGCGGGAGGGCGGGGACCGGGGAGCTGTTTTTT; cdr3_aa: CAWSVTSGRAGTGELFF
v_call: TRBV29-1; d_call: -; clone_size: -; j_call: TRBJ2-3; cdr3_nt: TGCAGCGTTGAAGAGCCCCGGGATACGCAGTATTTT; cdr3_aa: CSVEEPRDTQYF
v_call: TRBV2; d_call: TRBD1; clone_size: -; j_call: TRBJ2-7; cdr3_nt: TGTGCCAGCAGTCGGACAGGTGGAAGATACGAGCAGTACTTC; cdr3_aa: CASSRTGGRYEQYF
v_call: TRBV27; d_call: -; clone_size: -; j_call: TRBJ2-7; cdr3_nt: TGTGCCAGCAGTTTATCGGGACCGCACTACGAGCAGTACTTC; cdr3_aa: CASSLSGPHYEQYF
v_call: TRBV15; d_call: -; clone_size: -; j_call: TRBJ2-1; cdr3_nt: TGTGCCACCAGCAGAAAGACAGGCTACAATGAGCAGTTCTTC; cdr3_aa: CATSRKTGYNEQFF
v_call: TRBV7-6; d_call: TRBD2; clone_size: once; j_call: TRBJ2-1; cdr3_nt: TGTGCCAGCAGCGATAGCGGGGGCTCCTACAATGAGCAGTTCTTC; cdr3_aa: CASSDSGGSYNEQFF
v_call: TRBV7-9; d_call: -; clone_size: -; j_call: TRBJ2-7; cdr3_nt: TGTGCCAGCAGCTACCGACAGGACAGCTCCTACGAGCAGTACTTC; cdr3_aa: CASSYRQDSSYEQYF
v_call: TRBV9; d_call: -; clone_size: -; j_call: TRBJ2-5; cdr3_nt: TGTGCCAGCAGCGTCGAGGACTGGGGGACCCAGTACTTC; cdr3_aa: CASSVEDWGTQYF
v_call: TRBV27; d_call: -; clone_size: few; j_call: TRBJ1-5; cdr3_nt: TGTGCCAGCCGTGTCGGGGGCGGGGGGACCCAGCATTTT; cdr3_aa: CASRVGGGGTQHF
v_call: TRBV18; d_call: TRBD1; clone_size: -; j_call: TRBJ1-2; cdr3_nt: TGTGCCAGCTCTCGATCCGGACAGGGGCTTAACTATGGCTACACCTTC; cdr3_aa: CASSRSGQGLNYGYTF
v_call: TRBV11-1; d_call: -; clone_size: -; j_call: TRBJ1-1; cdr3_nt: TGTGCCAGCAGCCCAGGGTTCCGCACTGAAGCTTTCTTT; cdr3_aa: CASSPGFRTEAFF
v_call: TRBV9; d_call: TRBD1; clone_size: -; j_call: TRBJ2-7; cdr3_nt: TGTGCCAGCAGCGTTAGGGGACAGGCGGCCCACGAGCAGTACTTC; cdr3_aa: CASSVRGQAAHEQYF
v_call: TRBV9; d_call: TRBD2; clone_size: -; j_call: TRBJ2-1; cdr3_nt: TGTGCCAGCAGCGTAGGCGGGGGACCCTACAATGAGCAGTTCTTC; cdr3_aa: CASSVGGGPYNEQFF
v_call: TRBV29-1; d_call: -; clone_size: -; j_call: TRBJ1-1; cdr3_nt: TGCAGCGTCGAGTGGGGCCTGAACACTGAAGCTTTCTTT; cdr3_aa: CSVEWGLNTEAFF
v_call: TRBV19; d_call: -; clone_size: -; j_call: TRBJ2-2; cdr3_nt: TGTGCCAGTAGTAGAGCAGGGGTTAGAACCGGGGAGCTGTTTTTT; cdr3_aa: CASSRAGVRTGELFF
v_call: TRBV7-2; d_call: -; clone_size: -; j_call: TRBJ2-1; cdr3_nt: TGTGCCAGCAGCCTTCGCTATGGGGGGTTGGGTAGCGAGCAGTTCTTC; cdr3_aa: CASSLRYGGLGSEQFF
v_call: TRBV15; d_call: -; clone_size: -; j_call: TRBJ2-5; cdr3_nt: TGTGCCACCAGCAGAGCGGCCGTGTTGGGGGAGACCCAGTACTTC; cdr3_aa: CATSRAAVLGETQYF
v_call: TRBV7-9; d_call: TRBD1; clone_size: -; j_call: TRBJ1-2; cdr3_nt: TGTGCCAGCAGCTTAGCCGGACAGGATGGCTACACCTTC; cdr3_aa: CASSLAGQDGYTF
v_call: TRBV7-6; d_call: TRBD2; clone_size: -; j_call: TRBJ2-2; cdr3_nt: TGTGCCAGCAGCTTAGTCAGTAGCGGGAGCTTGGGGGAGCTGTTTTTT; cdr3_aa: CASSLVSSGSLGELFF
v_call: TRBV11-2; d_call: TRBD2; clone_size: -; j_call: TRBJ2-1; cdr3_nt: TGTGCCAGCAGCCCCAGCGGGGGGCTCTACAATGAGCAGTTCTTC; cdr3_aa: CASSPSGGLYNEQFF
v_call: TRBV9; d_call: -; clone_size: -; j_call: TRBJ1-5; cdr3_nt: TGTGCCAGCAGCGGAGCCCAAGATTTCAATCAGCCCCAGCATTTT; cdr3_aa: CASSGAQDFNQPQHF
v_call: TRBV10-3; d_call: TRBD1; clone_size: -; j_call: TRBJ1-1; cdr3_nt: TGTGCCACGGACAGGGGACAGAACACTGAAGCTTTCTTT; cdr3_aa: CATDRGQNTEAFF
v_call: TRBV21-1; d_call: -; clone_size: -; j_call: TRBJ2-7; cdr3_nt: TGTGCCAGCAGCAAGCGGGGTTACGAGCAGTACTTC; cdr3_aa: CASSKRGYEQYF
v_call: TRBV2; d_call: TRBD1; clone_size: -; j_call: TRBJ1-4; cdr3_nt: TGTGCCAGCAGGAAGGGGGCTGGGGGTGAAAAACTGTTTTTT; cdr3_aa: CASRKGAGGEKLFF
v_call: TRBV6-5; d_call: -; clone_size: -; j_call: TRBJ2-7; cdr3_nt: TGTGCCAGCAGTTACTCCGCGGGGCGGTACGAGCAGTACTTC; cdr3_aa: CASSYSAGRYEQYF
v_call: TRBV5-1; d_call: -; clone_size: -; j_call: TRBJ1-2; cdr3_nt: TGCGCCAGCAGCTTGGGGGGGCGCTATGGCTACACCTTC; cdr3_aa: CASSLGGRYGYTF
v_call: TRBV19; d_call: -; clone_size: -; j_call: TRBJ2-7; cdr3_nt: TGTGCCAGTAGTATGAGGGGCAGCTCCTACGAGCAGTACTTC; cdr3_aa: CASSMRGSSYEQYF
v_call: TRBV5-3; d_call: -; clone_size: few; j_call: TRBJ1-2; cdr3_nt: TGTGCCAGCAGCTTAGATGCCAGTTACTATGGCTACACCTTC; cdr3_aa: CASSLDASYYGYTF
v_call: TRBV5-1; d_call: -; clone_size: -; j_call: TRBJ2-7; cdr3_nt: TGCGCCAGCAGCTTACGGGGGCTATCCTACGAGCAGTACTTC; cdr3_aa: CASSLRGLSYEQYF
v_call: TRBV5-6; d_call: -; clone_size: -; j_call: TRBJ2-7; cdr3_nt: TGTGCCAGCAGCGCCCGACAGGCTTACGAGCAGTACTTC; cdr3_aa: CASSARQAYEQYF
v_call: TRBV9; d_call: TRBD1; clone_size: -; j_call: TRBJ2-1; cdr3_nt: TGTGCCAGCAGCGTAACAGGACAGGGCACCACGAATGAGCAGTTCTTC; cdr3_aa: CASSVTGQGTTNEQFF
v_call: TRBV5-1; d_call: TRBD1; clone_size: -; j_call: TRBJ2-5; cdr3_nt: TGCGCCAGCAGCACAGGACAGGCGCAGGGGAATGCCCAGTACTTC; cdr3_aa: CASSTGQAQGNAQYF
v_call: TRBV13; d_call: -; clone_size: -; j_call: TRBJ2-7; cdr3_nt: TGTGCCAGCAGCAGAGGAGTAGAGCAGTACTTC; cdr3_aa: CASSRGVEQYF
v_call: TRBV10-2; d_call: -; clone_size: few; j_call: TRBJ1-6; cdr3_nt: TGCGCCAGCAGTCCCGATGGGGTCGGTTCACCCCTCCACTTT; cdr3_aa: CASSPDGVGSPLHF
v_call: TRBV9; d_call: -; clone_size: -; j_call: TRBJ2-3; cdr3_nt: TGTGCCAGCAGCTCCTACAGGGACGATACGCAGTATTTT; cdr3_aa: CASSSYRDDTQYF
v_call: TRBV28; d_call: -; clone_size: -; j_call: TRBJ2-1; cdr3_nt: TGTGCCAGCAGTAACGTGAGGGAGCAGTTCTTC; cdr3_aa: CASSNVREQFF
v_call: TRBV27; d_call: TRBD1; clone_size: few; j_call: TRBJ1-1; cdr3_nt: TGTGCCAGCAGTCTCAAACAGGGGGAGAACACTGAAGCTTTCTTT; cdr3_aa: CASSLKQGENTEAFF
v_call: TRBV6-6; d_call: -; clone_size: -; j_call: TRBJ1-5; cdr3_nt: TGTGCCAGCAGGGCCCAGGGATTGCAGCCCCAGCATTTT; cdr3_aa: CASRAQGLQPQHF
v_call: TRBV2; d_call: -; clone_size: few; j_call: TRBJ1-6; cdr3_nt: TGTGCCAGCAGTGATTGGGCAGGGCCCTACAATTCACCCCTCCACTTT; cdr3_aa: CASSDWAGPYNSPLHF
v_call: TRBV2; d_call: -; clone_size: -; j_call: TRBJ2-2; cdr3_nt: TGTGCCAGCAGTAATAGGGTCGGGACCGGGGAGCTGTTTTTT; cdr3_aa: CASSNRVGTGELFF
v_call: TRBV10-3; d_call: -; clone_size: few; j_call: TRBJ2-1; cdr3_nt: TGTGCCATCAGTGAGTGGCCTGCCGGGGGGCCCTCCTACAATGAGCAGTTCTTC; cdr3_aa: CAISEWPAGGPSYNEQFF
v_call: TRBV9; d_call: TRBD2; clone_size: -; j_call: TRBJ2-7; cdr3_nt: TGTGCCAGCAGCGGGCCGGGACTAGCATCCCCCTACGAGCAGTACTTC; cdr3_aa: CASSGPGLASPYEQYF
v_call: TRBV2; d_call: -; clone_size: -; j_call: TRBJ2-7; cdr3_nt: TGTGCCAGCAGTGGCCAGCCTTACGAGCAGTACTTC; cdr3_aa: CASSGQPYEQYF
v_call: TRBV10-3; d_call: TRBD2; clone_size: once; j_call: TRBJ2-5; cdr3_nt: TGTGCCATCAGTGACCCGCCGGGACTAGCGGGAGAGACCCAGTACTTC; cdr3_aa: CAISDPPGLAGETQYF
v_call: TRBV10-1; d_call: -; clone_size: -; j_call: TRBJ1-1; cdr3_nt: TGCGCCAGCAGTGAGTCTGGGGGCGGCACTGAAGCTTTCTTT; cdr3_aa: CASSESGGGTEAFF
v_call: TRBV7-2; d_call: -; clone_size: -; j_call: TRBJ1-3; cdr3_nt: TGTGCCAGCAGCTCAGACAGTAGGACTGGAAACACCATATATTTT; cdr3_aa: CASSSDSRTGNTIYF
v_call: TRBV27; d_call: -; clone_size: -; j_call: TRBJ2-5; cdr3_nt: TGTGCCACCAGGGGGGCAGGGGAGACCCAGTACTTC; cdr3_aa: CATRGAGETQYF
v_call: TRBV6-6; d_call: TRBD2; clone_size: -; j_call: TRBJ2-1; cdr3_nt: TGTGCCAGCATTACCTCCGGGACTAGCGGCTACAATGAGCAGTTCTTC; cdr3_aa: CASITSGTSGYNEQFF
v_call: TRBV7-2; d_call: -; clone_size: once; j_call: TRBJ2-1; cdr3_nt: TGTGCCAGCAGCTTTGGTCTGGGATATGGTGAGCAGTTCTTC; cdr3_aa: CASSFGLGYGEQFF
v_call: TRBV15; d_call: -; clone_size: -; j_call: TRBJ1-1; cdr3_nt: TGTGCCACCAGCAGAGGCGGGCTCATGAACACTGAAGCTTTCTTT; cdr3_aa: CATSRGGLMNTEAFF
v_call: TRBV5-1; d_call: -; clone_size: -; j_call: TRBJ2-7; cdr3_nt: TGCGCCAGCAGCTCCGACTTATCCTACGAGCAGTACTTC; cdr3_aa: CASSSDLSYEQYF
v_call: TRBV6-6; d_call: -; clone_size: -; j_call: TRBJ2-7; cdr3_nt: TGTGCCAGCAGTTACTCGACTGGGGCGGGATCCTACGAGCAGTACTTC; cdr3_aa: CASSYSTGAGSYEQYF
v_call: TRBV7-2; d_call: TRBD2; clone_size: -; j_call: TRBJ2-3; cdr3_nt: TGTGCCAGCAGCACCAGGACTAGCGGGGGGGCCGGTGATACGCAGTATTTT; cdr3_aa: CASSTRTSGGAGDTQYF
v_call: TRBV5-6; d_call: -; clone_size: few; j_call: TRBJ1-6; cdr3_nt: TGTGCCAGCAGCCGCGGCTTGGGGAATTCACCCCTCCACTTT; cdr3_aa: CASSRGLGNSPLHF
v_call: TRBV2; d_call: TRBD1; clone_size: -; j_call: TRBJ2-3; cdr3_nt: TGTGCCACCCACCGGGACAGCAGCACAGATACGCAGTATTTT; cdr3_aa: CATHRDSSTDTQYF
v_call: TRBV9; d_call: -; clone_size: -; j_call: TRBJ2-7; cdr3_nt: TGTGCCAGCAGTTCCCCTAGCGCCTACGAGCAGTACTTC; cdr3_aa: CASSSPSAYEQYF
v_call: TRBV10-3; d_call: -; clone_size: -; j_call: TRBJ1-5; cdr3_nt: TGTGCCATCAGTGACACAGGCGAAAATCAGCCCCAGCATTTT; cdr3_aa: CAISDTGENQPQHF